Below, one T cell receptor beta chain is given with its context. The data originate from a study of immune evolution from preneoplasia to lung adenocarcinoma. Study-wide context: HLA loss of heterozygosity: over 5.5% AIS, roughly 15% MIA, more than 25% ADC, none AAH.

Trimming left V 4 bases short and J 0 bases short, with 7 bases between. This CDR3 is built from 14 residues. Germline V gives CDR1 MNHNS, CDR2 SASEGT. The data were produced by immunoSEQ multiplex PCR, yet TCRdb's version contains in-frame clones alone and is incomplete. Of roughly 28,000 clones in the sample, 65% to 75% were seen once. This receptor was obtained from a person in their 60s with invasive lung adenocarcinoma. Some clones in this sample may be carry-over from other donors' samples. Sequencing was done on a sample of FFPE invasive lung adenocarcinoma tissue. V is TRBV6-1 and J is TRBJ1-5, with a tentative D call TRBD1 (5 bases). In nucleotides, the CDR3 is TGTGCCAGCAGTGCAGGGTTTAGCAATCAGCCCCAGCATTTT. It yields the protein CASSAGFSNQPQHF.